This TCR beta chain was retrieved from a study of blood T cell repertoires in COVID-19. Overall study: Specimens from acute and convalescent COVID-19 originated in the United States, Italy and Spain. T cells, B-cell-depleted T cells, or PBMCs supplied cDNA or gDNA.

This clone was counted once. V lost 1 base to trimming and J lost 3 bases, with 14 bases between them. Germline V gives CDR1 SGDLS, CDR2 YYNGEE. There are 17 residues in the CDR3. As originally analysed: Nucleated cell counts were estimated from reference gene primer amplification. Data came from immunoSEQ multiplex PCR; TCRdb stores just in-frame clones and leaves some out. The V and J calls and clone size come from that table; D and trimming were worked out from the DNA. The data show some 96,000 clones, approximately 86% seen once. The sample consisted of peripheral blood. The receptor was derived from a man in his fifties or sixties with active or convalescent COVID-19. V is TRBV9 and J is TRBJ2-6; the D gene is possibly TRBD2 (7 bases). DNA for the CDR3: TGTGCCAGCAGCGTAAGGGGGGGCGCCCGTGGGGCCAACGTCCTGACTTTC. Amino acid sequence: CASSVRGGARGANVLTF.